A selection of T cell receptor beta chains follows, all from one sample in a study of type 1 regulatory T cells. MiXCR was run by TCRdb on the reads, yielding one entry per CDR3 protein. This table has roughly 65,000 distinct CDR3 sequences, roughly 49% appearing once. No antigens are known for them. The material sequenced was cultured non-Tr1 T cells, either the whole culture or a sorted T cell fraction (not recorded which). These receptors all come from a human donor in good health. CDR3s include the opening cysteine and the closing phenylalanine or tryptophan. A D gene is named only where the DNA matches it firmly. Some rows mark clone size as missing; the rest say once, few, many or name a class of expanded clone.

d_call	v_call	clone_size	j_call	cdr3_nt	cdr3_aa
NA	TRBV4-1	NA	TRBJ2-4	TGCGCCAGCAGCCCGAGTTCAGGGCGGGCCAAAAACATTCAGTACTTC	CASSPSSGRAKNIQYF
NA	TRBV11-2	once	TRBJ2-3	TGTGCCAGCAGCTTAGGAGGGCGCCGAAACGCGCAGTATTTT	CASSLGGRRNAQYF
TRBD1	TRBV7-2	NA	TRBJ1-2	TGTGCCAGCAGCTTAGCGTCATCACAGGGGAACTATGGCTACACCTTC	CASSLASSQGNYGYTF
NA	TRBV15	NA	TRBJ1-1	TGTGCCACCAGCAGGTCCGTGGGCTGGAGCACTGAAGCTTTCTTT	CATSRSVGWSTEAFF
NA	TRBV12-3/TRBV12-4	NA	TRBJ2-5	TGTGCCAGCAGTTTAGCGGGAACCCAGTTAACCCAGTACTTC	CASSLAGTQLTQYF
TRBD1	TRBV5-1	NA	TRBJ2-5	TGCGCCAGCAGCTGGTATGGACAGGGGGTCCAAGAGACCCAGTACTTC	CASSWYGQGVQETQYF
NA	TRBV29-1	NA	TRBJ2-1	TGCAGCGTTAGCCCCCCCAGGGGGGGGATTTACAATGAGCAGTTCTTC	CSVSPPRGGIYNEQFF
NA	TRBV20-1	NA	TRBJ2-3	TGCAGTGCTAGAGCGGCGGGGCGTGGAGATACGCAGTATTTT	CSARAAGRGDTQYF
TRBD2	TRBV3-1	NA	TRBJ2-3	TGTGCCAGCAGCACCGGACTAGCGGGGGGCACAGATACGCAGTATTTT	CASSTGLAGGTDTQYF
NA	TRBV28	NA	TRBJ1-1	TGTGCCAGCACACCGCGGAACACTGAAGCTTTCTTT	CASTPRNTEAFF
NA	TRBV10-3	NA	TRBJ1-3	TGTGCCACCCGACCTCCAGGGAACTCTGGAAACACCATATATTTT	CATRPPGNSGNTIYF
TRBD2	TRBV7-8	NA	TRBJ2-5	TGTGCCAGCAGCCGTGGACTAGCGGCACAAGAGACCCAGTACTTC	CASSRGLAAQETQYF
TRBD1	TRBV7-2	NA	TRBJ2-7	TGTGCCAGCAGCCCGACAGGGGTCACCTACGAGCAGTACTTC	CASSPTGVTYEQYF
NA	TRBV7-6	NA	TRBJ1-3	TGTGCCAGCAGCTCCGTACAGGGACTCTCTGGAAACACCATATATTTT	CASSSVQGLSGNTIYF
NA	TRBV3-1	few	TRBJ2-3	TGTGCCAGCAGCCGAGGAAGCATCGCAGGATCTAGCACAGATACGCAGTATTTT	CASSRGSIAGSSTDTQYF
TRBD2	TRBV3-1	NA	TRBJ2-7	TGTGCCAGCAGCCAAGATCTTACTAGCGGAGTCTACGAGCAGTACTTC	CASSQDLTSGVYEQYF
TRBD1	TRBV20-1	NA	TRBJ2-7	TGCAGTGCTAGAGATAGGGGACAGTTTTCCTACGAGCAGTACTTC	CSARDRGQFSYEQYF
NA	TRBV20-1	few	TRBJ2-5	TGCAGTGCTAGAGACGGGACGGATTACCAAGAGACCCAGTACTTC	CSARDGTDYQETQYF
TRBD2	TRBV11-1	NA	TRBJ2-7	TGTGCCAGCAGCTTAGAGGGACTAGGGACCTCCTACGAGCAGTACTTC	CASSLEGLGTSYEQYF
TRBD1	TRBV12-5	NA	TRBJ2-1	TGTGCTAGTGGTTTGGTACCCATATGGGGAAATTCCCTTGACAGGGTTACCAATGAGCAGTTCTTC	CASGLVPIWGNSLDRVTNEQFF
NA	TRBV6-2/TRBV6-3	few	TRBJ1-5	TGTGCCAGCAGTTACTCGACCTGGGGGGTTTTTCAGCCCCAGCATTTT	CASSYSTWGVFQPQHF
NA	TRBV9	NA	TRBJ2-1	TGTGCCAGCAGCGCCTCTGGACTGTCGAATGAGCAGTTCTTC	CASSASGLSNEQFF
TRBD2	TRBV6-6	NA	TRBJ2-7	TGTGCCAGCAGTAAAATCGCGGGGGGGCGGGAGCAGTACTTC	CASSKIAGGREQYF
NA	TRBV4-3	NA	TRBJ2-3	TGCGCCAGCAGCCAAGAGGCGTTTCAGGGTAAAGCAGATACGCAGTATTTT	CASSQEAFQGKADTQYF
NA	TRBV3-1	NA	TRBJ2-6	TGTGCCAGCAGCACAACAACCTCTGGGGCCAACGTCCTGACTTTC	CASSTTTSGANVLTF
NA	TRBV7-6	few	TRBJ2-7	TGTGCCAGCAGCTTAGCGATGCGTGGGGAGCAGTACTTC	CASSLAMRGEQYF
NA	TRBV5-1	NA	TRBJ1-1	TGCGCCAGCAGCGGCGGGTCTGGATCGAACACTGAAGCTTTCTTT	CASSGGSGSNTEAFF
NA	TRBV12-3/TRBV12-4	few	TRBJ2-2	TGTGCCAGCAGGTCAGGGGACACCGGGGAGCTGTTTTTT	CASRSGDTGELFF
TRBD1	TRBV18	NA	TRBJ2-3	TGTGCCAGCTCGCCCCAGACAGGGGGCCAGGCAGATACGCAGTATTTT	CASSPQTGGQADTQYF
TRBD1	TRBV3-1	NA	TRBJ1-5	TGTGCCAGCAGCTATAAGGGACAGGGCCCCCGGCCCCAGCATTTT	CASSYKGQGPRPQHF
NA	TRBV5-1	NA	TRBJ2-7	TGCGCCAGCAGCCTGGGGACGGTCTCCTACGAGCAGTACTTC	CASSLGTVSYEQYF
NA	TRBV18	NA	TRBJ1-1	TGTGCCAGCTCATCCGGGGAGAACACTGAAGCTTTCTTT	CASSSGENTEAFF
NA	TRBV20-1	NA	TRBJ1-6	TGCAGTGCTAGAGGCCCCAATTCACCCCTCCACTTT	CSARGPNSPLHF
TRBD2	TRBV4-1	NA	TRBJ2-1	TGCGCCAGCAGCCAATCTTTCCCCGCAGCCGGGACTAGCGGGGGCGAGCAGTTCTTC	CASSQSFPAAGTSGGEQFF
TRBD1	TRBV28	few	TRBJ2-1	TGTGCCAGCAGTCCGGACAGGATGGGCCACAATGAGCAGTTCTTC	CASSPDRMGHNEQFF
TRBD1	TRBV20-1	few	TRBJ1-5	TGCAGTGCTACGACAGGGTCGGGGCAGCCCCAGCATTTT	CSATTGSGQPQHF
NA	TRBV28	NA	TRBJ2-6	TGTGCCAGCAGTTCCCGACGTAGCTCTGGGGCCAACGTCCTGACTTTC	CASSSRRSSGANVLTF
TRBD2	TRBV3-1	NA	TRBJ2-1	TGTGCCAGCAGCCAAGTCCATAGCGGGAGCTGCAATGAGCAGTTCTTC	CASSQVHSGSCNEQFF
NA	TRBV20-1	few	TRBJ1-6	TGCAGTGCTCCGGGACGTTCATATAATTCACCCCTCCACTTT	CSAPGRSYNSPLHF
TRBD1	TRBV7-3	NA	TRBJ2-2	TGTGCCAGCAGCTCGGACAGGGGGCACACCGGGGAGCTGTTTTTT	CASSSDRGHTGELFF
NA	TRBV20-1	few	TRBJ1-1	TGCAGTGCTGGATCCCCGGAGGCCTCTGAAGCTTTCTTT	CSAGSPEASEAFF
NA	TRBV5-1	NA	TRBJ1-3	TGCGCCAGCAGCCGTGAGGGGGACACCATATATTTT	CASSREGDTIYF
NA	TRBV7-2	NA	TRBJ2-5	TGTGCCAGCAGCCCACGCGGACTCTCCCAAGAGACCCAGTACTTC	CASSPRGLSQETQYF
TRBD1	TRBV5-1	NA	TRBJ2-5	TGCGCCAGCAGCTTGTTACCAGGGGGTCTCCAAGAGACCCAGTACTTC	CASSLLPGGLQETQYF
NA	TRBV28	few	TRBJ2-2	TGTGCCAGCAGTCGGGCTAGCGCGAACACCGGGGAGCTGTTTTTT	CASSRASANTGELFF
NA	TRBV30	NA	TRBJ1-6	TGTGCCTCTCGGACAGTGAATTCACCCCTCCACTTT	CASRTVNSPLHF
NA	TRBV7-2	NA	TRBJ2-7	TGTGCCAGCAGCCGATCCCTCAGGGGGGACATCCACGAGCAGTACTTC	CASSRSLRGDIHEQYF
NA	TRBV12-5	NA	TRBJ1-2	TGTGCTAGTGGTTTGGCAGGAGGGTATGGCTACACCTTC	CASGLAGGYGYTF
NA	TRBV3-1	once	TRBJ2-3	TGTGCCAGCAACAAACGGGGCAGCACAGATACGCAGTATTTT	CASNKRGSTDTQYF
NA	TRBV7-2	few	TRBJ1-3	TGTGCCAGCAGCTTAGGGGGAAGCTCTGGAAACACCATATATTTT	CASSLGGSSGNTIYF